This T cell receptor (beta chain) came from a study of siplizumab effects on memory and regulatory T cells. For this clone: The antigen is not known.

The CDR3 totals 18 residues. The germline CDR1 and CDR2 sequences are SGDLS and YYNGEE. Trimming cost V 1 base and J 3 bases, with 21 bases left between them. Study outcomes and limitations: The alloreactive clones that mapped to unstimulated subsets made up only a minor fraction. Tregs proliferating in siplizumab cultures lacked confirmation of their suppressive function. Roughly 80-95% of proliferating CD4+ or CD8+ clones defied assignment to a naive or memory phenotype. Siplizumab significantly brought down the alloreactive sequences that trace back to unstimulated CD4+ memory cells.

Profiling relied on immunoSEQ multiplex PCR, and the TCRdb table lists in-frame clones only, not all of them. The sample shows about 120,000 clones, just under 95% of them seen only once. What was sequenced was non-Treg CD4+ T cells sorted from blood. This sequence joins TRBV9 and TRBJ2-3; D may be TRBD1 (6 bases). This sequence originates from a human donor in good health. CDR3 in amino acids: CASSVYSGVFSLTDTQYF. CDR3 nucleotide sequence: TGTGCCAGCAGCGTATATTCAGGGGTTTTTAGCCTTACAGATACGCAGTATTTT.